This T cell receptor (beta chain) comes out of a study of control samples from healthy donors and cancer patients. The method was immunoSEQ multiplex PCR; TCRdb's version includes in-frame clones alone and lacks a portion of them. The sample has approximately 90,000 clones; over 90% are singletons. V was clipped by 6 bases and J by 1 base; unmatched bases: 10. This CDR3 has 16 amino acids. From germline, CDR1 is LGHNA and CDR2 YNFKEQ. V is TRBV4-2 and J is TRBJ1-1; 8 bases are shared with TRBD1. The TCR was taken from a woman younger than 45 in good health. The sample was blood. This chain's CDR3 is CASSQFGQGTNTEAFF. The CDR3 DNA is TGTGCCAGCAGTCAATTCGGACAGGGAACGAACACTGAAGCTTTCTTT.